The T cell receptor beta chain under discussion was sequenced for a study of T cell responses to AZD1222 COVID-19 vaccine. The assay was immunoSEQ multiplex PCR, and TCRdb's table has in-frame clones only and misses some. The sample lists about 120,000 clones, approximately 93% occurring once. Concerning this clone: Its antigen is unidentified.

Trimming cost V 3 bases and J 2 bases; bases outside gene matches: 7. Per the germline V gene, CDR1 is SGHDT and CDR2 is YYEEEE. CDR3 length: 16 amino acids. General study results and limits: It was only five to seven AZD1222 recipients who were seropositive at baseline. The donors showed a predominance of white British ancestry and of females, with possible underestimation of clonal diversity. Nearly half of unique spike-specific TCRs reportedly avoided B.1.351 and B.1.1.7 mutated regions. None of the repertoires were sampled until the peak T cell response had passed.

The material sequenced was peripheral blood, taken on day 0 of AZD1222 vaccination. The clonotype was recovered from an adult in good health. The genes are TRBV5-6 and TRBJ1-3; 8 bases align to TRBD1. The CDR3, as DNA: TGTGCCAGCAGCTGGTTCGGACAGGGAGCTGGAAACACCATATATTTT. This gives the protein CASSWFGQGAGNTIYF.